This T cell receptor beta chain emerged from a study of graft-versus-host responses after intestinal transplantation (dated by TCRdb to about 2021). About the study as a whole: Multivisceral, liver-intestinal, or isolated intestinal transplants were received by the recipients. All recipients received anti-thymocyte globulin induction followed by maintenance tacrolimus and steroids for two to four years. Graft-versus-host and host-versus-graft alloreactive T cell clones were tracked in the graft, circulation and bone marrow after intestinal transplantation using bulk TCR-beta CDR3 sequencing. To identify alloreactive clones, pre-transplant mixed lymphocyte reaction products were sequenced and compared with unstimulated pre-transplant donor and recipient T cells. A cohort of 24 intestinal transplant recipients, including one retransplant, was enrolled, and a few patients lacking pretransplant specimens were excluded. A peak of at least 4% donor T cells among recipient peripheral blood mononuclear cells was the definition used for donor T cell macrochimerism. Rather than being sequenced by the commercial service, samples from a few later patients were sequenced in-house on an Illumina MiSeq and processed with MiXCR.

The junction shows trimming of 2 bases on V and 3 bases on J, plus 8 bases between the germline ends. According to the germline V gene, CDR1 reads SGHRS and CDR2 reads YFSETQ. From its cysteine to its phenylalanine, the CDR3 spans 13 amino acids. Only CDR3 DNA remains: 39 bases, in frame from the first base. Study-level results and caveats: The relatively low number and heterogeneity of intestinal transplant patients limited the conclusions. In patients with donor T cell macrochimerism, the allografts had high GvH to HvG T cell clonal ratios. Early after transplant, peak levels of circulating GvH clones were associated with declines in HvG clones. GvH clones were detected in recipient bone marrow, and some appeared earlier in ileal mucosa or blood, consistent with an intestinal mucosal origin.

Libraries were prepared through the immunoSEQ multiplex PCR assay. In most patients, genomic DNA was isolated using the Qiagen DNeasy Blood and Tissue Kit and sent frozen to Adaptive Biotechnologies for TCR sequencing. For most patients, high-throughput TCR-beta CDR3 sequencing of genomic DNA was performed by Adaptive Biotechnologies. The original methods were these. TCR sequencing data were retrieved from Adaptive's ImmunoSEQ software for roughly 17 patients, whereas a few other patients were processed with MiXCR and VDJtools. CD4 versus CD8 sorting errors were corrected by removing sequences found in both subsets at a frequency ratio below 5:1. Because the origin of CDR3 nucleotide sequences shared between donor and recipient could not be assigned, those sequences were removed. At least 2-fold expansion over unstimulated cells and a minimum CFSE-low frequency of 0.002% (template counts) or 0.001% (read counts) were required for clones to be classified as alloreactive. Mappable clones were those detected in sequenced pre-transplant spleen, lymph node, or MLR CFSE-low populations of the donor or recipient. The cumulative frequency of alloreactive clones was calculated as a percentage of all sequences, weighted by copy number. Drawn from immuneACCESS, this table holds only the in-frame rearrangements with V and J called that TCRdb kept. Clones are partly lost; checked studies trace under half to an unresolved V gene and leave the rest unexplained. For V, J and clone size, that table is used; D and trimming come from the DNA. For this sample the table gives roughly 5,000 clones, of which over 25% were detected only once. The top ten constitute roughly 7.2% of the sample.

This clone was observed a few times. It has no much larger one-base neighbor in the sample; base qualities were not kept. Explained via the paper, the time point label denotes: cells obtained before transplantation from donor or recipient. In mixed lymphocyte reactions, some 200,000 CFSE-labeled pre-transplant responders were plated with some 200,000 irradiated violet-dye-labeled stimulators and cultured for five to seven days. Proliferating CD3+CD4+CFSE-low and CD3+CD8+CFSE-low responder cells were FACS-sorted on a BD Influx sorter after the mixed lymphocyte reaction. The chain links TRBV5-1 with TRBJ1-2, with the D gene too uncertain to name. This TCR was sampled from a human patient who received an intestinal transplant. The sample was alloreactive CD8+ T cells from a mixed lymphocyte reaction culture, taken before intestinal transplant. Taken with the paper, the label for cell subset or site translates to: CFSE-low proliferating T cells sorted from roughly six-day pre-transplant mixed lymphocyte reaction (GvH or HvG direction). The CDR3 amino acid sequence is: CASSFQEYYGYTF. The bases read TGCGCCAGCAGCTTTCAGGAATACTATGGCTACACCTTC.